These 14 T cell receptor beta chains share one sample of origin, sequenced in a study of identical twins. TCRdb re-called the 5' RACE reads with MiXCR, one entry per CDR3 protein. The sample shows around 480,000 distinct CDR3 sequences, roughly an eighth of them seen only once. These sequences were also reported in another study, on yellow fever vaccine responses in identical twins.

The sequencing sample was made of CD4+ T cells sorted from blood. Receptors originate from a woman under 30 in good health.

Only a few counts were recorded for this clonotype. The chain employs TRBV11-2 and TRBJ1-1; D ambiguous. Germline values: CDR1 SGHAT, CDR2 FQNNGV. V lost 1 base to trimming and J lost 4 bases, with 10 bases between them. This CDR3 is 14 amino acids long. CDR3 in DNA: TGTGCCAGCAGCTTAGTCCCGGAGGGCACTGAAGCTTTCTTT. It is translated as CASSLVPEGTEAFF.

V and J are TRBV7-2 and TRBJ2-2; perhaps TRBD1 as D (6 bases). CDR3 size: 14 residues. Germline V gene lookup returns CDR1 SGHTA and CDR2 FQGNSA. Trimming pared 6 bases from V and 6 bases from J, leaving 14 bases between. The CDR3 DNA is TGTGCCAGCAGGGACAGCTTTTGGGCCGGGGAGCTGTTTTTT. Translated, it gives CASRDSFWAGELFF.

This clonotype was picked up many times. This chain joins TRBV5-1 and TRBJ2-2, with 7 bases fitting TRBD1. The V gene end was trimmed by 3 bases and the J gene end by 2 bases; junction bases not matched to a gene: 4. The CDR3 is made up of 15 amino acids. Germline CDR1 reads SGHRS; CDR2 reads YFSETQ. The CDR3 coding sequence is TGCGCCAGCAGCTCGACAGGGATAAACACCGGGGAGCTGTTTTTT. As protein: CASSSTGINTGELFF.

This chain links TRBV5-1 with TRBJ2-3; 12 bases line up with TRBD2. This CDR3 has 18 residues. Trimming cost V 5 bases and J 0 bases; bases outside gene matches: 10. Germline-derived CDR1 and CDR2 are SGHRS and YFSETQ. Here the CDR3 DNA reads TGCGCCAGCAGTTCCGGACTAGCGGGGCATTCTAGCACAGATACGCAGTATTTT. Its translation: CASSSGLAGHSSTDTQYF.

This clonotype was counted ten times or more. The genes are TRBV3-1 and TRBJ2-3, with TRBD2 matching over 10 bases. J gave up 5 bases and V 3 bases, and 8 bases lay outside the gene matches. Germline assignment: CDR1 LGHDT and CDR2 YNNKEL (reference sequence). The CDR3 runs to 16 residues. The DNA of the CDR3 is TGTGCCAGCAGCCACGCTAGCGGGAGCTGGGGAGATACGCAGTATTTT. Encoded protein: CASSHASGSWGDTQYF.

This clonotype was counted a few times. The V and J genes are TRBV10-3 and TRBJ2-2; 9 nucleotides agree with TRBD2. The CDR3 is 15 residues long. Germline trimming cut 6 bases from V and 4 bases from J; bases unmatched to any gene: 6. Germline V CDR1 and CDR2: ENHRY, SYGVKD. This CDR3 reads CAIRPGTSRTGELFF. As DNA, the CDR3 is TGTGCCATCAGACCCGGGACTAGCCGCACCGGGGAGCTGTTTTTT.

This chain joins TRBV12-3 or TRBV12-4 and TRBJ2-4; D is possibly TRBD1 (6 bases). The CDR3 has 16 residues. The germline V and J ends were trimmed by 4 bases and 0 bases, with 13 bases remaining between them. This CDR3 is CASSYQGQLAKNIQYF. CDR3 nucleotides: TGTGCCAGCAGTTACCAGGGGCAACTAGCCAAAAACATTCAGTACTTC.

The V and J genes are TRBV3-1 and TRBJ2-5; TRBD2 might be the D (5 bases). Germline V gene sequence: CDR1 LGHDT, CDR2 YNNKEL (reference sequence). V was shortened by 4 bases and J by 3 bases, with 9 bases between the two germline ends. There are 13 residues in the CDR3. CDR3 in DNA: TGTGCCAGCAGCCTCCTAGCAGAAGAGACCCAGTACTTC. As protein: CASSLLAEETQYF.

This rearrangement joins TRBV18 to TRBJ2-7; tentatively, D is TRBD1 (6 bases). In germline, CDR1 is KGHSH, CDR2 LQKENI. This CDR3 contains 13 residues. The V gene lost 2 bases and the J gene lost 2 bases, with 7 bases spanning the gap. This CDR3 reads CASSPRGTYEQYF. The CDR3 nucleotides read TGTGCCAGCTCACCAAGGGGGACCTACGAGCAGTACTTC.

J is TRBJ1-1 and V is TRBV12-3 or TRBV12-4, with D hard to call. V lost 1 base and J lost 3, with 9 bases in between. This CDR3 comprises 14 residues. The CDR3 sequence: CASSLGPSDTEAFF. The CDR3, as DNA: TGTGCCAGCAGTTTAGGACCCTCCGACACTGAAGCTTTCTTT.

This clonotype was recorded a few times. This chain uses TRBV7-3 with TRBJ2-1; D not certain. Deletions cut 1 base from V and 3 bases from J, with 7 bases between. CDR1 is SGHTA and CDR2 is FQGTGA in the germline V gene. The CDR3 has 14 amino acids. The CDR3 reads CASSLSADYNEQFF. The CDR3 DNA follows: TGTGCCAGCAGCTTAAGTGCGGACTACAATGAGCAGTTCTTC.

The rearrangement links TRBV4-1 to TRBJ2-2; D is possibly TRBD2 (5 bases). CDR1 is MGHRA, CDR2 YSYEKL, per germline. The CDR3 runs to 14 residues. V lost 0 bases, J lost 5 bases, and 7 bases lay in between. The CDR3 DNA reads TGCGCCAGCAGCCAAGACACGGGGACCGGGGAGCTGTTTTTT. Translating it yields CASSQDTGTGELFF.

This clonotype was detected only a few times. The genes are TRBV28 and TRBJ2-1; TRBD1 matches at 8 bases. The CDR3 loop spans 15 amino acids. V lost 3 bases, J lost 5 bases, and 6 bases stayed unmatched. CDR1 MDHEN and CDR2 SYDVKM come from the germline V gene. The CDR3 nucleotides read TGTGCCAGCAGTTTTATCAGGGGGCCACACAATGAGCAGTTCTTC. It translates to CASSFIRGPHNEQFF. The whole variable domain, filled in from reference TRBV28 and TRBJ2-1, reads DVKVTQSSRYLVKRTGEKVFLECVQDMDHENMFWYRQDPGLGLRLIYFSYDVKMKEKGDIPEGYSVSREKKERFSLILESASTNQTSMYLCASSFIRGPHNEQFFGPGTRLTVL.

This rearrangement joins TRBV11-2 to TRBJ2-7; D remains ambiguous. With 5 bases removed from V and 1 base from J, the gap between germline ends came to 21 bases. Per the germline V gene, CDR1 is SGHAT and CDR2 is FQNNGV. This CDR3 spans 17 amino acids. The CDR3 sequence: CASSPLARTDVSYEQYF. CDR3 DNA sequence: TGTGCCAGCAGCCCATTAGCTAGGACGGATGTTTCCTACGAGCAGTACTTC.